Below, 19 T cell receptor beta chains from the same sample are listed, as sequenced in a study of cytomegalovirus exposure and HLA in healthy donors. PCR amplification relied on 60 Vbeta primers (plus 13 Jbeta primers). Clones were sequenced by immunoSEQ multiplex PCR, and TCRdb holds only the in-frame ones, with some missing. The sample has roughly 80,000 clones, 67% seen once. The sequenced sample was PBMCs. The receptors here all came from a woman between 50 and 59 years old in good health and CMV-seropositive.

This rearrangement joins TRBV7-6 to TRBJ2-5; 7 positions match TRBD2. Germline V gene sequence: CDR1 SGHVS, CDR2 FNYEAQ. V shed 1 base, J shed 0 bases, and the junction held 11 bases outside the gene matches. The CDR3 length is 18 residues. The CDR3 reads CASSLGCTGTTYQETQYF. As DNA, the CDR3 is TGTGCCAGCAGCTTAGGATGTACGGGGACTACGTACCAAGAGACCCAGTACTTC.

This chain uses TRBV27 with TRBJ2-2; the match to TRBD1 covers 9 bases. CDR3 length: 13 residues. Germline V gene data show CDR1 as MNHEY and CDR2 as SMNVEV (reference sequence). V shed 8 bases and J 7 bases; nucleotides not matched to a gene: 5. The CDR3 DNA reads as TGTGCCAGCTGGCACAGGGGGCGCGGGGAGCTGTTTTTT. It specifies CASWHRGRGELFF.

The chain joins TRBV7-6 to TRBJ1-1, with 7 bases aligning to TRBD1. J lost 4 bases, V lost 1 base, and 3 bases had no gene match. This CDR3 region has 14 residues. Germline values: CDR1 SGHVS, CDR2 FNYEAQ. The CDR3 protein is CASSLERQGTEAFF. The CDR3 region has the DNA TGTGCCAGCAGCTTAGAGAGACAGGGCACTGAAGCTTTCTTT.

The chain couples TRBV15 to TRBJ1-1; D not resolved. The CDR3 loop spans 14 amino acids. Germline CDR1 and CDR2: LNHNV and YYDKDF (reference sequence). V shed 0 bases and J shed 11 bases, with 16 bases lying between them. This chain's CDR3 is CATSRDKRPLEAFF. The CDR3, as DNA: TGTGCCACCAGCAGAGATAAGAGGCCCTTGGAGGCTTTCTTT.

The V and J genes are TRBV10-2 and TRBJ2-1, with 11 bases identical to TRBD2. This CDR3 contains 15 residues. CDR1 is WSHSY and CDR2 is SAAADI in the germline V gene. The ends lost 7 bases at V and 4 bases at J; junction bases unmatched: 6. The CDR3 reads CASTVSGGGYNEQFF. CDR3 nucleotides: TGCGCCAGCACCGTTAGCGGGGGGGGATACAATGAGCAGTTCTTC.

This rearrangement joins TRBV19 to TRBJ2-5; TRBD1 matches 9 bases. Germline values: CDR1 LNHDA, CDR2 SQIVND (reference sequence). The CDR3 totals 15 residues. J lost 5 bases, V lost 5 bases, and 9 bases had no gene match. CDR3 sequence reads: CASSVGTGRIETQYF. CDR3 DNA: TGTGCCAGTAGTGTGGGGACAGGGCGTATTGAGACCCAGTACTTC.

This clone has only a few counts. The chain joins TRBV10-2 to TRBJ2-2; the match to TRBD1 covers 8 bases. V trimming: 5 bases; J trimming: 5 bases; junction bases outside the gene matches: 4. The V gene's germline CDR1 is WSHSY and CDR2 SAAADI. This CDR3 has 14 amino acids. The CDR3 is CASSRTGRTGELFF. The CDR3, as DNA: TGCGCCAGCAGTCGGACAGGGAGGACCGGGGAGCTGTTTTTT.

The gene calls are TRBV7-6 and TRBJ2-6, with 9 bases that match TRBD1. The germline CDR1 and CDR2 sequences are SGHVS and FNYEAQ. The CDR3 length is 20 residues. Trimming at V came to 1 base and at J to 0 bases, leaving 10 bases not matched to a gene. The CDR3 bases are TGTGCCAGCAGCTTAGGAATGACAGGGGGAACCCTCTCTGGGGCCAACGTCCTGACTTTC. The encoded protein is CASSLGMTGGTLSGANVLTF.

CDR3 region: CSARGDRGYTF. The CDR3 DNA reads as TGCAGTGCTAGGGGGGACAGGGGCTACACCTTC. The chain couples TRBV20-1 to TRBJ1-2; 8 positions match TRBD1. The CDR3 runs 11 residues. Per the germline V gene, CDR1 is DFQATT and CDR2 is SNEGSKA (reference sequence). Trimming at V came to 3 bases and at J to 8 bases, leaving 2 bases not matched to a gene.

The gene calls are TRBV13 and TRBJ2-5; tentatively, D is TRBD1 (6 bases). V gave up 2 bases and J gave up 7 bases, with 17 bases separating them. Germline V gene lookup returns CDR1 PRHDT and CDR2 FYEKMQ (reference sequence). The CDR3 spans 15 residues. CDR3 sequence: CASSLLGGPRGTQYF. In DNA form, the CDR3 reads TGTGCCAGCAGCTTATTAGGGGGACCCCGGGGGACCCAGTACTTC. Complete variable domain (other parts from reference TRBV13 and TRBJ2-5): AAGVIQSPRHLIKEKRETATLKCYPIPRHDTVYWYQQGPGQDPQFLISFYEKMQSDKGSIPDRFSAQQFSDYHSELNMSSLELGDSALYFCASSLLGGPRGTQYFGPGTRLLVL.

This clone was seen once. V is TRBV18 and J is TRBJ1-4; weak D call: TRBD1 (6 bases). Germline CDR1 KGHSH, CDR2 LQKENI. V lost 4 bases and J lost 5, with 14 bases in between. The CDR3 covers 15 residues. CDR3 DNA sequence: TGTGCCAGCTCACGACCCGGGACAATGAATGAAAAACTGTTTTTT. It is translated as CASSRPGTMNEKLFF.

This clone has more than one count but fewer than ten. The chain carries TRBV30 and TRBJ2-2; 8 nucleotides agree with TRBD1. This CDR3 is 15 amino acids long. Germline V gene sequence: CDR1 GTSNPN, CDR2 SVGIG (reference sequence). Trimming removed 8 bases from V and 4 bases from J; junction bases left unmatched: 12. CDR3 loop: CAAYRGRWGTGELFF. The CDR3 region has the DNA TGTGCCGCATACAGGGGGAGGTGGGGCACCGGGGAGCTGTTTTTT.

Comments on this clone: Sequence at one end of the junction differs from germline and may be a read error. V gene TRBV7-9 combines with J gene TRBJ1-2; D possibly corresponds to TRBD1 (6 bases). CDR1 is SEHNR and CDR2 is FQNEAQ in the germline V gene (reference sequence). CDR3 length equals 11 residues. This CDR3 reads CSSSGQYGYTF. DNA for the CDR3: TGTTCCAGCAGTGGACAGTATGGCTACACCTTC.

The V and J genes are TRBV6-1 and TRBJ2-7; 9 positions agree with TRBD2. V lost 3 bases, J lost 1 base, and 4 bases stayed unmatched. This CDR3 contains 15 residues. Germline V gene sequence: CDR1 MNHNS, CDR2 SASEGT. CDR3 sequence (DNA): TGTGCCAGCAGTGACGCGGGAGGGGGGTCCTACGAGCAGTACGTC. Translating gives CASSDAGGGSYEQYV.

The chain has TRBV4-1 and TRBJ1-1; a weak D match, TRBD1 (5 bases). This CDR3 spans 12 amino acids. The V gene lost 8 bases and the J gene lost 5 bases, with 12 bases spanning the gap. CDR1 and CDR2 from the germline V gene are MGHRA and YSYEKL. The CDR3 nucleotides are TGCGCCAGCCGGCGGGGGGGGACTGAAGCTTTCTTT. Translated, it gives CASRRGGTEAFF.

The rearrangement links TRBV9 to TRBJ1-2; possibly TRBD1 for D (5 bases). Germline V gene lookup returns CDR1 SGDLS and CDR2 YYNGEE. The CDR3 has 16 residues. V shed 0 bases and J shed 7 bases, with 19 bases lying between them. CDR3 amino acids: CASSVAGQHQGSGYTF. CDR3 coding DNA: TGTGCCAGCAGCGTAGCCGGACAACACCAGGGAAGTGGCTACACCTTC.

The rearrangement links TRBV11-2 to TRBJ2-2; 11 bases agree with TRBD2. CDR1 is SGHAT, CDR2 FQNNGV, per germline. Trimming cost V 5 bases and J 4 bases; bases outside gene matches: 3. The CDR3 is made up of 15 amino acids. As DNA, the CDR3 is TGTGCCAGCAGCCTTGGACTAGCGGGCACCGGGGAGCTGTTTTTT. Protein: CASSLGLAGTGELFF. Drawing the rest from reference TRBV11-2 and TRBJ2-2, the complete variable domain is EAGVAQSPRYKIIEKRQSVAFWCNPISGHATLYWYQQILGQGPKLLIQFQNNGVVDDSQLPKDRFSAERLKGVDSTLKIQPAKLEDSAVYLCASSLGLAGTGELFFGEGSRLTVL.

The chain couples TRBV14 to TRBJ1-1; D remains unclear. Germline V gene data show CDR1 as SGHDN and CDR2 as FVKESK. Trimming pared 0 bases from V and 5 bases from J, leaving 31 bases between. This CDR3 contains 21 residues. The CDR3 here is CASSQDPPTRGIHFSGTEAFF. The CDR3 nucleotides are TGTGCCAGCAGCCAAGATCCACCGACGCGGGGAATACATTTTAGTGGAACTGAAGCTTTCTTT.

This chain joins TRBV7-2 and TRBJ2-7; 10 positions match TRBD2. J lost 1 base, V lost 6 bases, and 6 bases had no gene match. In germline, CDR1 is SGHTA, CDR2 FQGNSA. The CDR3 spans 15 residues. The DNA for the CDR3 is TGTGCCAGCAGTTCTAGCGGGGGCCTTTCCTACGAGCAGTACTTC. Translated: CASSSSGGLSYEQYF.